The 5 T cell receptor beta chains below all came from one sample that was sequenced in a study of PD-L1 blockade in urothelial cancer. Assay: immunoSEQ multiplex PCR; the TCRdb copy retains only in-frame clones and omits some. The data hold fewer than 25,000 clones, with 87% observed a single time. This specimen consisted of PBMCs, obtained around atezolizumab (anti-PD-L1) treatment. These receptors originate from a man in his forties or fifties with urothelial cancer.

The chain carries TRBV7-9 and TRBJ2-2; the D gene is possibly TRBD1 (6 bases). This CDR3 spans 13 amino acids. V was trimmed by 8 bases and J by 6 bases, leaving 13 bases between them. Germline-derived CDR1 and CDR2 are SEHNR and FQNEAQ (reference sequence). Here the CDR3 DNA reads TGTGCCAGCGGCCTACAGGGTTCCGGGGAGCTGTTTTTT. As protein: CASGLQGSGELFF.

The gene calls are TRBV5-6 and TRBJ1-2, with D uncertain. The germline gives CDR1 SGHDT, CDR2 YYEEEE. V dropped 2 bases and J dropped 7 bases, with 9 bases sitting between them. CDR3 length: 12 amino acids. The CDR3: CASSFLSGGYTF. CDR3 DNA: TGTGCCAGCAGCTTTCTATCGGGTGGCTACACCTTC.

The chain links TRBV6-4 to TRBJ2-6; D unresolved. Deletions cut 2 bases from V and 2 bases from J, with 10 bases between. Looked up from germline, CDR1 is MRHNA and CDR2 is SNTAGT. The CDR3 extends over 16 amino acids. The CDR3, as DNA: TGTGCCAGCAGTGACACCCCTATGGCTGGGGCCAACGTCCTGACTTTC. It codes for CASSDTPMAGANVLTF.

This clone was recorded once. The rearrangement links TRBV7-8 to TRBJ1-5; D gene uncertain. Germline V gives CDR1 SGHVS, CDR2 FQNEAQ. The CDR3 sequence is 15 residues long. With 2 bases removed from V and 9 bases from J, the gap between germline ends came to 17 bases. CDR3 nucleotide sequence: TGTGCCAGCAGCTTATACGACACGGTGCAACGGCCCCAGCATTTT. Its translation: CASSLYDTVQRPQHF.

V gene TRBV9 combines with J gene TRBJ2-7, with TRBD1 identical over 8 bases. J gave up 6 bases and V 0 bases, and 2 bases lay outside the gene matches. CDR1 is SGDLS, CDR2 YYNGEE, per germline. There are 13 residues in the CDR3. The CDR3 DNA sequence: TGTGCCAGCAGCGTAGGCACAGGGGGCGAGCAGTACTTC. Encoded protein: CASSVGTGGEQYF.